These T cell receptor beta chains were read from a single sample in a study of blood T cell repertoires in COVID-19. The data were produced by immunoSEQ multiplex PCR, yet TCRdb's version contains in-frame clones alone and is incomplete. The data show fewer than 250,000 clones, with more than 70% seen just once and 5.5% to 6.5% held by the top ten. The sequencing sample was made of peripheral blood. All receptors come from a woman of 80 years or more with COVID-19, enrolled during active disease. The CDR3 runs from the conserved cysteine through the conserved F or W. The D gene is left open where the match is weak. Size is stated for part of the rows, as once, few or many counts, or as a class when the clone is expanded.

>TRBV9|TRBD1|TRBJ2-2|NA
TGTGCCAGCAGCGTCTTAGGGGGCGCGGGTAACACCGGGGAGCTGTTTTTT
CASSVLGGAGNTGELFF
>TRBV15|NA|TRBJ1-4|NA
TGTGCCACCAGCAGAGAATCCAACGCAGAACTGTTTTTT
CATSRESNAELFF
>TRBV12-3/TRBV12-4|NA|TRBJ2-1|NA
TGTGCCAGCAGTCCCCGACAGATAAATGAGCAGTTCTTC
CASSPRQINEQFF
>TRBV6-1|TRBD2|TRBJ2-6|NA
TGTGCCAGCAGTGAAAGCGGGAATGGGGCCAACGTCCTGACTTTC
CASSESGNGANVLTF
>TRBV12-3/TRBV12-4|NA|TRBJ1-1|NA
TGTGCCAGCCAGGTGGCGAACACTGAAGCTTTCTTT
CASQVANTEAFF
>TRBV18|NA|TRBJ2-1|NA
TGTGCCAGCTCACAACAGGGAAGCTCCTACAATGAGCAGTTCTTC
CASSQQGSSYNEQFF
>TRBV15|NA|TRBJ1-2|NA
TGTGCCACCAGCAGAGATCGCGGGTTTGGCTACACCTTC
CATSRDRGFGYTF
>TRBV6-1|NA|TRBJ2-1|NA
TGTGCCAGCAGTGAATATATAGGGGCAGTCTACAATGAGCAGTTCTTC
CASSEYIGAVYNEQFF
>TRBV28|TRBD2|TRBJ2-7|NA
TGTGCCAGCGCCGGGGGAGGGATCGGCTACGAGCAGTACTTC
CASAGGGIGYEQYF
>TRBV28|NA|TRBJ1-2|few
TGTGCCAGCAGTCTTTCAGGGGCGCTTGGCTATGGCTACACCTTC
CASSLSGALGYGYTF
>TRBV18|NA|TRBJ1-2|NA
TGTGCCAGCTCACCGGGGGGGGGCATGAACTATGGCTACACCTTC
CASSPGGGMNYGYTF
>TRBV7-6|NA|TRBJ1-5|NA
TGTGCCAGCAGTCCTAATTCGGGCAATCAGCCCCAGCATTTT
CASSPNSGNQPQHF
>TRBV7-9|NA|TRBJ2-4|NA
TGTGCCAGCAGTGGAGGGGGCGCTCAGTACTTC
CASSGGGAQYF
>TRBV11-2|TRBD2|TRBJ2-1|NA
TGTGCCAGCAGCTTAGGAGCGGGGGCCTACAATGAGCAGTTCTTC
CASSLGAGAYNEQFF
>TRBV18|TRBD1|TRBJ1-3|NA
TGTGCCAGCTCACCCCTAGGACAGGGGGCGAACACCATATATTTT
CASSPLGQGANTIYF
>TRBV18|NA|TRBJ1-1|NA
TGTGCCAGCTCACCTGGCAGAAACACTGAAGCTTTCTTT
CASSPGRNTEAFF
>TRBV27|NA|TRBJ1-1|NA
TGTGCCAGCAGTTTACTCACCCCCCCGGGAGCTTTCTTT
CASSLLTPPGAFF
>TRBV29-1|NA|TRBJ1-2|NA
TGCAGCGTTGAGACACTCTATGGCTACACCTTC
CSVETLYGYTF
>TRBV5-4|TRBD2|TRBJ2-7|NA
TGTGCCAGCAGCTTGGACAGCGGGGGGAATTACGAGCAGTACTTC
CASSLDSGGNYEQYF
>TRBV7-8|TRBD1|TRBJ2-7|NA
TGTGCCAGCAGCAAGACAGGGGGCCACGAGCAGTACTTC
CASSKTGGHEQYF
>TRBV29-1|NA|TRBJ1-2|NA
TGCAGCGCCCAGCCAAACACAGGGTCTGGCTACACCTTC
CSAQPNTGSGYTF
>TRBV28|NA|TRBJ1-5|NA
TGTGCCAGCAGTCCTCCCGTGGCGGCCGCCCAGCCCCAGCATTTT
CASSPPVAAAQPQHF